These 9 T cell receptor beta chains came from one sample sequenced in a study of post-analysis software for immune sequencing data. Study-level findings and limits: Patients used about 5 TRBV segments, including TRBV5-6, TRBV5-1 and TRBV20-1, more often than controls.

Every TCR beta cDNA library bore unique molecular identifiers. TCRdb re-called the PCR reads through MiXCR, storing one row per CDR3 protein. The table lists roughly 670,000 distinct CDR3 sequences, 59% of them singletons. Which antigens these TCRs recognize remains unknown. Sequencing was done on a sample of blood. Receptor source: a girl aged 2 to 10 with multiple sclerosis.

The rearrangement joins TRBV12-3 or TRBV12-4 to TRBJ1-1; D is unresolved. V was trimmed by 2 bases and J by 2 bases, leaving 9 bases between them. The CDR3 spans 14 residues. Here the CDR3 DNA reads TGTGCCAGCAGTTTATGGGAGGGAAACACTGAAGCTTTCTTT. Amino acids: CASSLWEGNTEAFF.

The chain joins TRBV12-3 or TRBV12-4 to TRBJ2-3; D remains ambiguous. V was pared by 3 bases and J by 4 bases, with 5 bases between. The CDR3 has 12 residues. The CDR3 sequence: CASSFYADTQYF. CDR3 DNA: TGTGCCAGCAGTTTTTACGCAGATACGCAGTATTTT.

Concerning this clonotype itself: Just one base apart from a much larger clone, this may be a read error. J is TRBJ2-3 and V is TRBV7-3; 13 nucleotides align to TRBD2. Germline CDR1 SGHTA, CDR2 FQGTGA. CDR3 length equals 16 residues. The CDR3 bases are TGTACCAGCAGCCTACTAGCGGGAGGGTCCGCAGATACGCAGTATTTT. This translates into CTSSLLAGGSADTQYF. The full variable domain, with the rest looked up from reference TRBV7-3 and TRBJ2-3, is GAGVSQTPSNKVTEKGKYVELRCDPISGHTALYWYRQSLGQGPEFLIYFQGTGAADDSGLPNDRFFAVRPEGSVSTLKIQRTERGDSAVYLCTSSLLAGGSADTQYFGPGTRLTVL.

The CDR3 DNA reads TGCGCCAGCAGCCAAGATCGAAAGCGGGGCCAAGAGACCCAGTACTTC. It translates to CASSQDRKRGQETQYF. This sequence joins TRBV4-3 and TRBJ2-5, with 7 bases matching TRBD2. Per the germline V gene, CDR1 is LGHNA and CDR2 is YSLEER. J was trimmed by 1 base and V by 0 bases; bases with no gene match: 5. This CDR3 spans 16 amino acids.

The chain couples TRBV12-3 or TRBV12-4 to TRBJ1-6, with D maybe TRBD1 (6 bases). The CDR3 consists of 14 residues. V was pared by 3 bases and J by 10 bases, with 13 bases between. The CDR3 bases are TGTGCCAGCAGTTTGGCGCAGGGGAGGTCACCCCTCCACTTT. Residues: CASSLAQGRSPLHF.

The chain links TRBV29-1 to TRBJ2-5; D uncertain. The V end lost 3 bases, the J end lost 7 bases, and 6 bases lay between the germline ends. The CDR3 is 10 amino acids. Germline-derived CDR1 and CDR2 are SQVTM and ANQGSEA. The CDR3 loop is CSVDPGTQYF. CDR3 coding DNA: TGCAGCGTTGATCCGGGGACCCAGTACTTC.

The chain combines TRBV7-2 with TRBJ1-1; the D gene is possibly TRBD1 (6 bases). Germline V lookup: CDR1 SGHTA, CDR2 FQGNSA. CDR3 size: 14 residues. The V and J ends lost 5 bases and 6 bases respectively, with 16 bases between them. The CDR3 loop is CASSAQGLRAEAFF. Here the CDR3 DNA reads TGTGCCAGCAGCGCACAGGGATTGCGCGCTGAAGCTTTCTTT.

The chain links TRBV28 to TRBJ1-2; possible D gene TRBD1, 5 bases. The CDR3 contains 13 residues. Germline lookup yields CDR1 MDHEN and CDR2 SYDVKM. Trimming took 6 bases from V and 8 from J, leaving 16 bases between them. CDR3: CASSLPGRRGYTF. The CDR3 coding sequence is TGTGCCAGCAGCCTACCAGGGAGAAGGGGCTACACCTTC.

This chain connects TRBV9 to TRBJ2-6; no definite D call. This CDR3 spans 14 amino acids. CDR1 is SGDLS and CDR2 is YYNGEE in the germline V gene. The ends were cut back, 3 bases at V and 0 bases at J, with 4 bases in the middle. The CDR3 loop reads CASSADSGANVLTF. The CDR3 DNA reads TGTGCCAGCAGCGCGGACTCTGGGGCCAACGTCCTGACTTTC.